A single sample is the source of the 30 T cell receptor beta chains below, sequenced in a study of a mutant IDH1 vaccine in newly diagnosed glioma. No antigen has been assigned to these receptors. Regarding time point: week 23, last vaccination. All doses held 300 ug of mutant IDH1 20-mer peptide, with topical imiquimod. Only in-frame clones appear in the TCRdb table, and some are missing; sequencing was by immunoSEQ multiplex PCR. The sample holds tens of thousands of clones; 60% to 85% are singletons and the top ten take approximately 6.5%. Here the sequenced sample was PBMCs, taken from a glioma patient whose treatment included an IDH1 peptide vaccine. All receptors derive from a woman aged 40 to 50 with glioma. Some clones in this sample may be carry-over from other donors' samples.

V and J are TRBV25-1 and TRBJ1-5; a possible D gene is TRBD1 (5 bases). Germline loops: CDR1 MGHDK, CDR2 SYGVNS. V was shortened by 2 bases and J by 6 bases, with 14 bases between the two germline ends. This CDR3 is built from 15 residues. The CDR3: CASSEVGRVGQPQHF. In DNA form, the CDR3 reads TGTGCCAGCAGTGAAGTGGGCAGGGTTGGTCAGCCCCAGCATTTT. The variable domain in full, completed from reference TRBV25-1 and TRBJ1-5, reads EADIYQTPRYLVIGTGKKITLECSQTMGHDKMYWYQQDPGMELHLIHYSYGVNSTEKGDLSSESTVSRIRTEHFPLTLESARPSHTSQYLCASSEVGRVGQPQHFGDGTRLSIL.

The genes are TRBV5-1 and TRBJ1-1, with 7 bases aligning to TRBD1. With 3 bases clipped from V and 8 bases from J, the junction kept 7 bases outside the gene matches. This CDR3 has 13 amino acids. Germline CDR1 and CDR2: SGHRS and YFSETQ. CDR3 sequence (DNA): TGCGCCAGCAGCTCGCCGGGACAGCCCGAAGCTTTCTTT. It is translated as CASSSPGQPEAFF.

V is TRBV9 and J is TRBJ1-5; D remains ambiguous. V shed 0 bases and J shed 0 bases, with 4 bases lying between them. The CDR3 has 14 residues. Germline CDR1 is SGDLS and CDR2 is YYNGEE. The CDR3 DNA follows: TGTGCCAGCAGCGTAGAGGATAGCAATCAGCCCCAGCATTTT. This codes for CASSVEDSNQPQHF.

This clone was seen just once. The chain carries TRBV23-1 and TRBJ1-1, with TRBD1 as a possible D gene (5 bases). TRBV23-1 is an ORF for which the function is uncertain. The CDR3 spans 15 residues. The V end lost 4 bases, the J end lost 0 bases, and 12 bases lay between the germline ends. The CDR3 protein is CASSPAGAMNTEAFF. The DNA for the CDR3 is TGCGCCAGCAGTCCCGCCGGGGCCATGAACACTGAAGCTTTCTTT.

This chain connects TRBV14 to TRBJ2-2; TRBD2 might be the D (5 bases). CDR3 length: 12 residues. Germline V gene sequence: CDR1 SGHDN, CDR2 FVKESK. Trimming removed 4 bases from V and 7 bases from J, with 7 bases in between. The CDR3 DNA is TGTGCCAGCAGCCCTGACTACGGGGAGCTGTTTTTT. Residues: CASSPDYGELFF. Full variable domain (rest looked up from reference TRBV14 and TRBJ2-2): EAGVTQFPSHSVIEKGQTVTLRCDPISGHDNLYWYRRVMGKEIKFLLHFVKESKQDESGMPNNRFLAERTGGTYSTLKVQPAELEDSGVYFCASSPDYGELFFGEGSRLTVL.

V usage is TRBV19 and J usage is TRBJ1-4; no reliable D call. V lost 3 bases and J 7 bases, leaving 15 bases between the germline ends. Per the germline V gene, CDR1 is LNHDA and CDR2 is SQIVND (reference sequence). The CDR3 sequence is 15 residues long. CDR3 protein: CASSISSQRGEKLFF. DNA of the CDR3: TGTGCCAGTAGTATTTCCAGCCAAAGAGGTGAAAAACTGTTTTTT.

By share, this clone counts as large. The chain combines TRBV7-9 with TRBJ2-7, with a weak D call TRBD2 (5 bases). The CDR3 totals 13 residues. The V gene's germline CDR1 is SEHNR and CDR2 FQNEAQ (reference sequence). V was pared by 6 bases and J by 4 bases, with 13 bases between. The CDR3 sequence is CASSAEDLYEQYF. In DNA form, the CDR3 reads TGTGCCAGCAGTGCGGAGGACCTTTACGAGCAGTACTTC.

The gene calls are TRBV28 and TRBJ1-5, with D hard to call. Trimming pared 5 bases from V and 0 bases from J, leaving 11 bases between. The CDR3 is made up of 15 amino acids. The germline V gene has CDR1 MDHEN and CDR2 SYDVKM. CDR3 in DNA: TGTGCCAGCAGTAGCGACGGATATAGCAATCAGCCCCAGCATTTT. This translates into CASSSDGYSNQPQHF.

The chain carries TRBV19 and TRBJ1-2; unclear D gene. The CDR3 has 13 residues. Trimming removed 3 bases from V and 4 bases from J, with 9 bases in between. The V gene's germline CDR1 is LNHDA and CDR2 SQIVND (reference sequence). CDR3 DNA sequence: TGTGCCAGTAGTATTGGTCGCGGCTATGGCTACACCTTC. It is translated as CASSIGRGYGYTF.

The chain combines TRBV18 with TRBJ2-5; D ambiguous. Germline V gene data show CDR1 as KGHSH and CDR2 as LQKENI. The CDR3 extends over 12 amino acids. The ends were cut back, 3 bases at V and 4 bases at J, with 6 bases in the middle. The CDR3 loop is CASSPLAETQYF. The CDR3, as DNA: TGTGCCAGCTCACCCCTCGCAGAGACCCAGTACTTC.

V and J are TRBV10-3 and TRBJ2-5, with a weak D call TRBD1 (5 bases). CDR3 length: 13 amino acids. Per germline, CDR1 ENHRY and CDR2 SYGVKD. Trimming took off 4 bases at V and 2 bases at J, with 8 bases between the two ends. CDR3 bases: TGTGCCATCAGTGGGGGCGGACAAGAGACCCAGTACTTC. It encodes CAISGGGQETQYF.

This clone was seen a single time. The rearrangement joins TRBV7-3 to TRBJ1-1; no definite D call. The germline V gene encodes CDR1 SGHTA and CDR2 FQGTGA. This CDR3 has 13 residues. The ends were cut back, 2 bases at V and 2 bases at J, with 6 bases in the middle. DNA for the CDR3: TGTGCCAGCAGCTTATTGCCTAACACTGAAGCTTTCTTT. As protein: CASSLLPNTEAFF.

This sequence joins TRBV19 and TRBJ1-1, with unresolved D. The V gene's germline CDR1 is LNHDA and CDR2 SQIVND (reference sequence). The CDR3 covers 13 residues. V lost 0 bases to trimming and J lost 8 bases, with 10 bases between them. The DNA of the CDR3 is TGTGCCAGTAGTATAGAGGGCCGGAGGGAAGCTTTCTTT. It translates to CASSIEGRREAFF. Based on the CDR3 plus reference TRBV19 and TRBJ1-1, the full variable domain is DGGITQSPKYLFRKEGQNVTLSCEQNLNHDAMYWYRQDPGQGLRLIYYSQIVNDFQKGDIAEGYSVSREKKESFPLTVTSAQKNPTAFYLCASSIEGRREAFFGQGTRLTVV.

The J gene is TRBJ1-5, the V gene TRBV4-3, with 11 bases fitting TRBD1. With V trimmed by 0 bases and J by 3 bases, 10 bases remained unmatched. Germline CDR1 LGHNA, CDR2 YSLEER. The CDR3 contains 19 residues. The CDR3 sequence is CASSQDRPGTGGNNQPQHF. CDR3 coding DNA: TGCGCCAGCAGCCAAGATAGGCCCGGGACAGGGGGTAACAATCAGCCCCAGCATTTT.

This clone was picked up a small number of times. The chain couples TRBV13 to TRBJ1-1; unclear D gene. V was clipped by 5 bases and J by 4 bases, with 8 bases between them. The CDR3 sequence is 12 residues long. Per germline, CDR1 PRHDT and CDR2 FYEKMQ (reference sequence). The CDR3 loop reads CASSLPGTEAFF. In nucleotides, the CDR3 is TGTGCCAGCAGCCTACCAGGCACTGAAGCTTTCTTT.

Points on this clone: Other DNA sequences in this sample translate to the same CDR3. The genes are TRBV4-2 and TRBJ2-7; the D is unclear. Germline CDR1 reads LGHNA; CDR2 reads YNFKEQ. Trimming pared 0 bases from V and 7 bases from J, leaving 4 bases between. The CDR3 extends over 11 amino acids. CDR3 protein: CASSQDGEQYF. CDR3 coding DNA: TGTGCCAGCAGCCAAGACGGGGAGCAGTACTTC.

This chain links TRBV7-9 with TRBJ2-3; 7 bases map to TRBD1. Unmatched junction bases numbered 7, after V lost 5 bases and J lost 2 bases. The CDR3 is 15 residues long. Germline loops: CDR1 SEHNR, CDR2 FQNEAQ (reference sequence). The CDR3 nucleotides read TGTGCCAGCAGCGTCCGGGACAGACACACAGATACGCAGTATTTT. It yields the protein CASSVRDRHTDTQYF.

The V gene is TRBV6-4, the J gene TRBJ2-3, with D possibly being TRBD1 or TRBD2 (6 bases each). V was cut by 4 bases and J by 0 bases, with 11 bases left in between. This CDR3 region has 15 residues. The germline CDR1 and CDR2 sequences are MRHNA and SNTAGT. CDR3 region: CASSAGATSTDTQYF. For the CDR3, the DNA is TGTGCCAGCAGTGCGGGGGCGACTAGCACAGATACGCAGTATTTT.

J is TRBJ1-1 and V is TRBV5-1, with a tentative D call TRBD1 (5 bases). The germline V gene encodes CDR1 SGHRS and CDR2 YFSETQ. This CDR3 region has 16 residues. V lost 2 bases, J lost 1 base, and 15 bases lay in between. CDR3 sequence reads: CASSFNGRAGNTEAFF. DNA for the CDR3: TGCGCCAGCAGCTTTAACGGCAGGGCGGGGAACACTGAAGCTTTCTTT.

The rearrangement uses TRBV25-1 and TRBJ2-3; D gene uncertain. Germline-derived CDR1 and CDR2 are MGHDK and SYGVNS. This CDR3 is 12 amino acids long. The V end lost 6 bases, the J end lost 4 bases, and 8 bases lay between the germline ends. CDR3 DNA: TGTGCCAGCAGCAGGACCGCAGATACGCAGTATTTT. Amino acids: CASSRTADTQYF. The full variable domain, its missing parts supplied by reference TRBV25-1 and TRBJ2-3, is EADIYQTPRYLVIGTGKKITLECSQTMGHDKMYWYQQDPGMELHLIHYSYGVNSTEKGDLSSESTVSRIRTEHFPLTLESARPSHTSQYLCASSRTADTQYFGPGTRLTVL.

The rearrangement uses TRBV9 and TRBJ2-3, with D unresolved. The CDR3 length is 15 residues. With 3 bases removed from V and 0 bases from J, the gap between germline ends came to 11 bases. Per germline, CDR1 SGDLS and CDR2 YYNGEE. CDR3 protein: CASSANGPSTDTQYF. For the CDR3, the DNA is TGTGCCAGCAGCGCTAACGGGCCTAGCACAGATACGCAGTATTTT.

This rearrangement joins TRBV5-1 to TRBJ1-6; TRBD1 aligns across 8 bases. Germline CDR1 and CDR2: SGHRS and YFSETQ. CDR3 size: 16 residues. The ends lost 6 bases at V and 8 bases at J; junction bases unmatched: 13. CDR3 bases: TGCGCCAGCAAAGTTTCAGGGGGCTTAGGAGATTCACCCCTCCACTTT. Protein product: CASKVSGGLGDSPLHF.

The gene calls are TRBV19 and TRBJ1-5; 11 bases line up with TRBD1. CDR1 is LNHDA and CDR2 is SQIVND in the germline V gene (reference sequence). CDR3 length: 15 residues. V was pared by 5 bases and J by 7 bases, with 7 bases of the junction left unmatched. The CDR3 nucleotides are TGTGCCAGTAGTGCCTCCGGGACAGGGGGACAGCCCCAGCATTTT. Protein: CASSASGTGGQPQHF.

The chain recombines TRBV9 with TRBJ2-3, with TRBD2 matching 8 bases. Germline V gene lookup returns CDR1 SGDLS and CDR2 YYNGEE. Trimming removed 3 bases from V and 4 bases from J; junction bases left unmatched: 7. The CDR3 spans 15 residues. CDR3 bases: TGTGCCAGCAGCGGCAGCGGGAGAGGGGCAGATACGCAGTATTTT. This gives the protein CASSGSGRGADTQYF.

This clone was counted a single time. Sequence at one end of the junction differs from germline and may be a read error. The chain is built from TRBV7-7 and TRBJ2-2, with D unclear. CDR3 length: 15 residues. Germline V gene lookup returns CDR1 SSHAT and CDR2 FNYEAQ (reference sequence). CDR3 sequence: CASSPTPLDTGELFF. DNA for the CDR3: TGTGCTAGCAGCCCGACACCCCTCGATACCGGGGAGCTGTTTTTT.

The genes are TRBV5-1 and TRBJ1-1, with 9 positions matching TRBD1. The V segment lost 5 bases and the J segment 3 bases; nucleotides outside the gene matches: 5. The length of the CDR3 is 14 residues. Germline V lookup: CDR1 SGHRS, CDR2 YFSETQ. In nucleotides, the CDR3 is TGCGCCAGCAGAAGGGACAGGGCGGACACTGAAGCTTTCTTT. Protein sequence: CASRRDRADTEAFF.

DNA of the CDR3: TGTGCCAGCAGCGTAGCTCCGGGTGGGGGAGGCGACGAGCAGTACTTC. Amino acids: CASSVAPGGGGDEQYF. V usage is TRBV9 and J usage is TRBJ2-7, with a tentative D call TRBD2 (6 bases). The CDR3 runs to 16 residues. V shed 0 bases and J shed 5 bases, with 18 bases lying between them. Per germline, CDR1 SGDLS and CDR2 YYNGEE. The full variable domain, rest sourced from reference TRBV9 and TRBJ2-7, is DSGVTQTPKHLITATGQRVTLRCSPRSGDLSVYWYQQSLDQGLQFLIQYYNGEERAKGNILERFSAQQFPDLHSELNLSSLELGDSALYFCASSVAPGGGGDEQYFGPGTRLTVT.

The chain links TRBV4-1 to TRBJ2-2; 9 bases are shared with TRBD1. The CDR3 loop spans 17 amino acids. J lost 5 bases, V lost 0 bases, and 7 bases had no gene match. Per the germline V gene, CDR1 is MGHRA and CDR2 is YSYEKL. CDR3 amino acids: CASSQDPGQGSTGELFF. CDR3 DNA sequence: TGCGCCAGCAGCCAAGACCCGGGACAGGGCAGTACCGGGGAGCTGTTTTTT.

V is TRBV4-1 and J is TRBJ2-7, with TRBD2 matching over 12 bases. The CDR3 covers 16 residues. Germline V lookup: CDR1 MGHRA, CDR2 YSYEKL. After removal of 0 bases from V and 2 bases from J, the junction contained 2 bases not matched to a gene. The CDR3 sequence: CASSQDRLAGAYEQYF. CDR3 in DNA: TGCGCCAGCAGCCAAGATCGACTAGCGGGAGCCTACGAGCAGTACTTC.

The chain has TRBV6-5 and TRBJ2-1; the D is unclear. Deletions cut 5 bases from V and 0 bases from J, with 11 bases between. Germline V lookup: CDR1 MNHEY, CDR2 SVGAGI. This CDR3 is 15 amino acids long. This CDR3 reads CASSPTLSSYNEQFF. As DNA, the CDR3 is TGTGCCAGCAGTCCAACGCTAAGCTCCTACAATGAGCAGTTCTTC.